What follows is one TCR beta chain and its context. Its antigen is unknown. The authors extracted RNA and reverse transcribed it into cDNA as the sequencing template. Clones were read by immunoSEQ multiplex PCR, and TCRdb kept only the in-frame ones, dropping some. The sample gives 150,000 to 200,000 clones, roughly 50% of which show up once; less than 14% is in the top ten. The CDR3 is made up of 14 amino acids. The germline gives CDR1 SQVTM, CDR2 ANQGSEA. The trim removed 2 bases at V and 1 base at J, leaving 3 bases unmatched. This record belongs to a study of CD8+ T cells in alopecia areata. Stated treatment: oral pan-JAK inhibitor, 5-10 mg twice daily. Study results and limitations: Normal scalp showed lower clonality than lesional scalp, especially alopecia totalis/universalis. Tofacitinib significantly brought down scalp clonality and expanded CD8+ clones among top 100.

The chain carries TRBV29-1 and TRBJ1-1, with 8 nucleotides matching TRBD1. This sequence was found in a human donor with alopecia areata. The sequencing used CD8+ T cells sorted from blood, collected at week 24, from a patient treated with tofacitinib. The CDR3 spells CSVEFGQGNTEAFF. The CDR3 DNA is TGCAGCGTTGAATTCGGACAGGGGAACACTGAAGCTTTCTTT.